This T cell receptor beta chain was recorded in a study of breast tumors, draining lymph nodes, adjacent tissues. Note on this clonotype: One base away lies a much larger clone, so this may be a sequencing read error.

V trimming: 1 base; J trimming: 7 bases; junction bases outside the gene matches: 8. This CDR3 is 17 amino acids long. Germline CDR1 is SGHDN and CDR2 is FVKESK. TCRdb re-called the multiplex PCR reads through MiXCR, storing one row per CDR3 protein. The sample lists about 270,000 distinct CDR3 sequences; about 30% were seen once. The lymph nodes were axillary draining lymph nodes from breast cancer patients. The V gene is TRBV14, the J gene TRBJ2-1; TRBD2 matches at 12 bases. This TCR was recovered from a female donor with breast cancer. Some clones in this sample may be carry-over from other donors' samples. Sequencing was performed on axillary lymph node tissue. CDR3: CASSQGSSGRALNEQFF. The CDR3 DNA follows: TGTGCCAGCAGCCAAGGTTCTAGCGGGAGGGCCTTGAATGAGCAGTTCTTC.